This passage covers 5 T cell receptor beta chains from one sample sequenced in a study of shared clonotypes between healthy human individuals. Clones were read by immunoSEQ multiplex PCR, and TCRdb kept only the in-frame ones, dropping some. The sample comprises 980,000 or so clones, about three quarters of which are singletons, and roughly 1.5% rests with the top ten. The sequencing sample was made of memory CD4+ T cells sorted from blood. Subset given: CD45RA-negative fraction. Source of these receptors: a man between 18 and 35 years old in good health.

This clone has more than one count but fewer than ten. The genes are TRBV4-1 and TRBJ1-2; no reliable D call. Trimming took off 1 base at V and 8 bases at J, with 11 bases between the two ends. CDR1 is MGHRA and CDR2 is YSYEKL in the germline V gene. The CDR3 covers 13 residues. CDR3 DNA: TGCGCCAGCAGCCAAGGGCCGGGAGCAGGCTACACCTTC. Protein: CASSQGPGAGYTF.

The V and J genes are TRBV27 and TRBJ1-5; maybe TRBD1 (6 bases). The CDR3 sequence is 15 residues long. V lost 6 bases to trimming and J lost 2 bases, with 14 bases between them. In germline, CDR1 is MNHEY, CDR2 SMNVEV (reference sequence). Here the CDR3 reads CASSLGTSGNQPQHF. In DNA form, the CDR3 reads TGTGCCAGCAGCCTTGGGACATCTGGCAATCAGCCCCAGCATTTT.

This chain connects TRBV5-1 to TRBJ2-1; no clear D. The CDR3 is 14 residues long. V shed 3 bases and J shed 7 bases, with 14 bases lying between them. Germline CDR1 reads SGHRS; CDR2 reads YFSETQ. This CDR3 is CASSSSVRDNEQFF. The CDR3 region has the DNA TGCGCCAGCAGCTCCTCCGTACGTGATAATGAGCAGTTCTTC.

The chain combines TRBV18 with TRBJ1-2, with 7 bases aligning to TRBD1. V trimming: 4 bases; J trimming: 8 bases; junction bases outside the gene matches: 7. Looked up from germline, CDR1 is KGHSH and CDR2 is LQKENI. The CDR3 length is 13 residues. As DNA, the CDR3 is TGTGCCAGCTCACACCCCACAGGGGACGGCTACACCTTC. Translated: CASSHPTGDGYTF.

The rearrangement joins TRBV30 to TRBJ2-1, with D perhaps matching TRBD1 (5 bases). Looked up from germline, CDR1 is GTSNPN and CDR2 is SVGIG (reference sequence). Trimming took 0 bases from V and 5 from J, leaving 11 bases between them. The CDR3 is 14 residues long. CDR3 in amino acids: CAWSVRVGDNEQFF. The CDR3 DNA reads TGTGCCTGGAGTGTACGTGTAGGGGACAATGAGCAGTTCTTC.